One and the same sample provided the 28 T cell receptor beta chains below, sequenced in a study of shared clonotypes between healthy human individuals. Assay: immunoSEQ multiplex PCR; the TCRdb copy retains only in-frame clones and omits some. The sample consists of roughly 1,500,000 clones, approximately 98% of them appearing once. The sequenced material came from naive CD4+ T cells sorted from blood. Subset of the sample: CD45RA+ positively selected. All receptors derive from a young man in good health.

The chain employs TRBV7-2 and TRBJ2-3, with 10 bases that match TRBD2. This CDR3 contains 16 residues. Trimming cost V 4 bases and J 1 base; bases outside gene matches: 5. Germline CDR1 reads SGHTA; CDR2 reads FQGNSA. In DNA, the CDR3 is TGTGCCAGCAGCTGGTTAGCGGGAGGCGGCACAGATACGCAGTATTTT. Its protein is CASSWLAGGGTDTQYF.

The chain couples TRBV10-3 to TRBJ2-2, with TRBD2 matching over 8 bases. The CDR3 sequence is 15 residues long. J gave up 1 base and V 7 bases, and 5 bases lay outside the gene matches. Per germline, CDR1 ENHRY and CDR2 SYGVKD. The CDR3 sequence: CAIMPSGGNTGELFF. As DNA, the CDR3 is TGTGCCATCATGCCCAGCGGGGGGAACACCGGGGAGCTGTTTTTT.

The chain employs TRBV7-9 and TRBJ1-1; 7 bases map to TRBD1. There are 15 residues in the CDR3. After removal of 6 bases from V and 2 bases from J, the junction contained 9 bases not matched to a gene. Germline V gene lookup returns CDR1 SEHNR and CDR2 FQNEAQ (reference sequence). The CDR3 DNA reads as TGTGCCAGCAGACTAGGGGGACAGCTAAACACTGAAGCTTTCTTT. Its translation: CASRLGGQLNTEAFF.

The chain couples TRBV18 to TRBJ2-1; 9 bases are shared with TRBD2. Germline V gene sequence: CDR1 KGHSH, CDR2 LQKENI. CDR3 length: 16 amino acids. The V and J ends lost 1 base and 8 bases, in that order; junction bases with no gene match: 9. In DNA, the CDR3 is TGTGCCAGCTCACCACTGGCGGGAGGGTCGCGCGATGAGCAGTTCTTC. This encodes CASSPLAGGSRDEQFF.

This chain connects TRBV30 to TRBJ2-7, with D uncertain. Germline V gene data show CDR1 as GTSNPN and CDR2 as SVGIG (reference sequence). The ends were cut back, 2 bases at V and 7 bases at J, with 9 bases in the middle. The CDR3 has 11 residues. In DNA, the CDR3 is TGTGCCTGGAGTATCTCGGTGGAGCAGTACTTC. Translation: CAWSISVEQYF.

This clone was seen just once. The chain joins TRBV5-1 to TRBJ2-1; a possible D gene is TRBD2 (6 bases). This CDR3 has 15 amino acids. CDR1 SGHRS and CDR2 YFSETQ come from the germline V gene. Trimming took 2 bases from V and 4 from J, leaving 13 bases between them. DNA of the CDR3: TGCGCCAGCAGCTTAGGAGGGCCCTCATACAATGAGCAGTTCTTC. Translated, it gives CASSLGGPSYNEQFF. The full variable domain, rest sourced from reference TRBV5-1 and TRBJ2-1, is KAGVTQTPRYLIKTRGQQVTLSCSPISGHRSVSWYQQTPGQGLQFLFEYFSETQRNKGNFPGRFSGRQFSNSRSEMNVSTLELGDSALYLCASSLGGPSYNEQFFGPGTRLTVL.

CDR3 sequence: CASSFGYNNEQFF. DNA of the CDR3: TGTGCCAGCAGCTTCGGCTATAACAATGAGCAGTTCTTC. J is TRBJ2-1 and V is TRBV7-7; D is unresolved. V lost 3 bases and J lost 5, with 8 bases in between. CDR1 SSHAT and CDR2 FNYEAQ come from the germline V gene (reference sequence). The CDR3 sequence is 13 residues long.

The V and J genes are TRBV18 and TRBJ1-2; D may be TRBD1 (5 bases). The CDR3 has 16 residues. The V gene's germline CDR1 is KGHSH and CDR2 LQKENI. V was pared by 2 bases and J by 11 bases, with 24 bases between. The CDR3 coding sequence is TGTGCCAGCTCACCATCGGGGCAGGGACCAACTATAGGATACACCTTC. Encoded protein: CASSPSGQGPTIGYTF.

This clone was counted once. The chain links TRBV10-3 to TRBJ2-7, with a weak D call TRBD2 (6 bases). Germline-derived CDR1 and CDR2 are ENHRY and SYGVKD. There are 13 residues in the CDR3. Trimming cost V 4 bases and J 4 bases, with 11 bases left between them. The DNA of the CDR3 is TGTGCCATCAGTGCGGGGGAATGGTACGAGCAGTACTTC. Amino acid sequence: CAISAGEWYEQYF.

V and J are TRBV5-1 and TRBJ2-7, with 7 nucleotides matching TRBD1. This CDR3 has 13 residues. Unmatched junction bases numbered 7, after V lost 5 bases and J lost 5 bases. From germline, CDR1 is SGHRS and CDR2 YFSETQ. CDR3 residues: CASRPGQENEQYF. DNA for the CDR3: TGCGCCAGCAGACCTGGACAGGAAAACGAGCAGTACTTC.

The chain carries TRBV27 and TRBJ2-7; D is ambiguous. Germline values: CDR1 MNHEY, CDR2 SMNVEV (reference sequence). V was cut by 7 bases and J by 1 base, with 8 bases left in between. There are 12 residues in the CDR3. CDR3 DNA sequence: TGTGCCAGCAAGGACCCTTCCTACGAGCAGTACTTC. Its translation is CASKDPSYEQYF.

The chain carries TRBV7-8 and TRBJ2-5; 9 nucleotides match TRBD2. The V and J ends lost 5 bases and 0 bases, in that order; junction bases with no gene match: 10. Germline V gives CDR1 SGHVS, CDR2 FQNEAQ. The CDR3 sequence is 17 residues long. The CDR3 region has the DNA TGTGCCAGCAGCCTCGGACTAGCGCGGTTGTACCAAGAGACCCAGTACTTC. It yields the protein CASSLGLARLYQETQYF.

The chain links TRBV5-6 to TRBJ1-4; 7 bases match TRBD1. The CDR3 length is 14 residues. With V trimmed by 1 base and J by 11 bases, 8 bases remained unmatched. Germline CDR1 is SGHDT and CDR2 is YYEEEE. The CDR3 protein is CASSLWDSRGKLFF. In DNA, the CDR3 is TGTGCCAGCAGCTTGTGGGACAGCCGAGGGAAACTGTTTTTT.

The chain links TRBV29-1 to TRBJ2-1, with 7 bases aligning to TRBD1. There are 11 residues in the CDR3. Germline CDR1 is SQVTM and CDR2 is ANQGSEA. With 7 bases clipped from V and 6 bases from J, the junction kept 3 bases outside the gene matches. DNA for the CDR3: TGCAGCGGGGGACAGACCAATGAGCAGTTCTTC. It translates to CSGGQTNEQFF.

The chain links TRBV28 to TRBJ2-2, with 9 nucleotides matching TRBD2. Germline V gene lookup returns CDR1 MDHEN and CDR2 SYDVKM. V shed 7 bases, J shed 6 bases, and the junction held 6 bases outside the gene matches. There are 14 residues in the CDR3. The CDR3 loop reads CASTSGNSAGELFF. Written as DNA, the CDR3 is TGTGCCAGCACTAGCGGGAATTCGGCCGGGGAGCTGTTTTTT.

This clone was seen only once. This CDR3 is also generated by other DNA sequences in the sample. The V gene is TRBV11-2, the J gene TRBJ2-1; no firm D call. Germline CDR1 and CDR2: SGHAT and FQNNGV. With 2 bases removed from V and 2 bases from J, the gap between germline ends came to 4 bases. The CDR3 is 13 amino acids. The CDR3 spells CASSLSPYNEQFF. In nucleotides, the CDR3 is TGTGCCAGCAGCTTAAGCCCCTACAATGAGCAGTTCTTC. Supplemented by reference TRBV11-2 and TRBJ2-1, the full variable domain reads EAGVAQSPRYKIIEKRQSVAFWCNPISGHATLYWYQQILGQGPKLLIQFQNNGVVDDSQLPKDRFSAERLKGVDSTLKIQPAKLEDSAVYLCASSLSPYNEQFFGPGTRLTVL.

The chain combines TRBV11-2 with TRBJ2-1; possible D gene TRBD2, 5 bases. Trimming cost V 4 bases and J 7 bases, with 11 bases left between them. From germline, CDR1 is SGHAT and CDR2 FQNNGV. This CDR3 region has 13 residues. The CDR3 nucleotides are TGTGCCAGCAGCTCCCGGGAAGGGAATGAGCAGTTCTTC. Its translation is CASSSREGNEQFF.

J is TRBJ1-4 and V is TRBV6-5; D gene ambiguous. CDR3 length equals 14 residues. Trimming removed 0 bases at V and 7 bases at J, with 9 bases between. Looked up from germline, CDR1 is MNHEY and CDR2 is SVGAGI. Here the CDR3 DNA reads TGTGCCAGCAGTTACTCTTGGGGTGGTGAAAAACTGTTTTTT. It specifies CASSYSWGGEKLFF.

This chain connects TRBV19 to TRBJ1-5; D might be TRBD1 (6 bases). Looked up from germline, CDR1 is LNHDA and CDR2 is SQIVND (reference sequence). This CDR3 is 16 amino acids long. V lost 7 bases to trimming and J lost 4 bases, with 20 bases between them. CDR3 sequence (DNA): TGTGCCAGTAATACAAGGTCGAGGGGGTTTAATCAGCCCCAGCATTTT. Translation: CASNTRSRGFNQPQHF.

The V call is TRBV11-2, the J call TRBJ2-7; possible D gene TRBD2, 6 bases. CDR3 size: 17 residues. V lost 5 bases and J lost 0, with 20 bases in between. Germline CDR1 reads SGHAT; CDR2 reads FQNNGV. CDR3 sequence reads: CASSLRPTRLRSYEQYF. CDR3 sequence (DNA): TGTGCCAGCAGCCTCCGACCGACTAGACTACGCTCCTACGAGCAGTACTTC.

For the CDR3, the DNA is TGCGCCAGCAGCCTCAGACTAGCCCAAAACCAAGAGACCCAGTACTTC. It translates to CASSLRLAQNQETQYF. The gene calls are TRBV5-1 and TRBJ2-5; 7 nucleotides agree with TRBD2. V gave up 4 bases and J gave up 0 bases; unmatched junction bases: 9. Germline assignment: CDR1 SGHRS and CDR2 YFSETQ. This CDR3 contains 16 residues.

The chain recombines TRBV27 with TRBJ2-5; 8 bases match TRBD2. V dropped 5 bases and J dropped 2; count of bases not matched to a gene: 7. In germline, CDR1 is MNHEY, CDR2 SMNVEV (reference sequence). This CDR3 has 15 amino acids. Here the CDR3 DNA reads TGTGCCAGCAGTCCCAGGACTAGCCTTCAAGAGACCCAGTACTTC. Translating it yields CASSPRTSLQETQYF.

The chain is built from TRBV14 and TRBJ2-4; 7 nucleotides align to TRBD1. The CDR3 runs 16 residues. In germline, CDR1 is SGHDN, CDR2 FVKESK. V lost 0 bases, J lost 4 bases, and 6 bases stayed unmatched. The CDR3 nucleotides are TGTGCCAGCAGCCAAGATCTGGGCAGGGGGAAAAACATTCAGTACTTC. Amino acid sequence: CASSQDLGRGKNIQYF.

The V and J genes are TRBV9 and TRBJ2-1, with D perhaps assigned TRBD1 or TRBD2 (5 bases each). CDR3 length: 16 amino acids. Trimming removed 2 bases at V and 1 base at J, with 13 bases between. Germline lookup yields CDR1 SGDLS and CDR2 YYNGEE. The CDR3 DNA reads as TGTGCCAGCAGCGTTATCGGGACGCAATCCTACAATGAGCAGTTCTTC. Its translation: CASSVIGTQSYNEQFF.

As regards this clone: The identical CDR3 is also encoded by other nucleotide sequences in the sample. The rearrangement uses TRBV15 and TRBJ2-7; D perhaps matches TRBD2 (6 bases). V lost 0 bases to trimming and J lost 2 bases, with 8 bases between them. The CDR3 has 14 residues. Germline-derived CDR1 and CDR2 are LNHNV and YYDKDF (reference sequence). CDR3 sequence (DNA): TGTGCCACCAGCAGAGATCCGGGGGCCTACGAGCAGTACTTC. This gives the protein CATSRDPGAYEQYF. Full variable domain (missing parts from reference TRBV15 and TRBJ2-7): DAMVIQNPRYQVTQFGKPVTLSCSQTLNHNVMYWYQQKSSQAPKLLFHYYDKDFNNEADTPDNFQSRRPNTSFCFLDIRSPGLGDTAMYLCATSRDPGAYEQYFGPGTRLTVT.

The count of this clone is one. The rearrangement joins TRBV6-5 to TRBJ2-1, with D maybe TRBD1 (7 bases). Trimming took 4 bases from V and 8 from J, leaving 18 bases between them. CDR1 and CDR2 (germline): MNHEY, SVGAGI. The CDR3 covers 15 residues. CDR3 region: CASSLAGQPFDEQFF. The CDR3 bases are TGTGCCAGCAGTTTGGCGGGACAGCCTTTTGATGAGCAGTTCTTC.

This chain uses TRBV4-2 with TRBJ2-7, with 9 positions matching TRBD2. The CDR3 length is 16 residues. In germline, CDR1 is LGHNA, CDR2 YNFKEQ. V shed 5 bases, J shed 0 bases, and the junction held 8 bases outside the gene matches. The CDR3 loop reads CASSTGLAPSSYEQYF. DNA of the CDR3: TGTGCCAGCAGCACCGGACTAGCGCCGAGCTCCTACGAGCAGTACTTC.

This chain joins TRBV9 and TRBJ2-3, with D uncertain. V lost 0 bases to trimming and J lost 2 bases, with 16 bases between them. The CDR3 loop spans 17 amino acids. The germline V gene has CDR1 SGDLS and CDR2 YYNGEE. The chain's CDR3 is CASSVESLWASTDTQYF. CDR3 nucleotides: TGTGCCAGCAGCGTAGAGTCCCTGTGGGCGTCCACAGATACGCAGTATTTT.